The rows below give T cell receptor beta chains drawn from one sample of a study of blood T cell repertoires in COVID-19. Clones were sequenced by immunoSEQ multiplex PCR, and TCRdb holds only the in-frame ones, with some missing. This sample has some 220,000 clones; roughly four fifths occur once, and the top ten carry about 2.1%. The sequenced material came from peripheral blood. All receptors derive from a woman aged 60 to 75 with acute or convalescent COVID-19. The CDR3 runs from the conserved cysteine through the conserved F or W. A D gene is named only where the DNA matches it firmly. Not every row has a clone size; where given, it reads once, few, many or a size class.

J | D | V | size | CDR3 | DNA
TRBJ1-4 | TRBD1 | TRBV4-1 | - | CASSQRQGYEKLFF | TGCGCCAGCAGCCAAAGACAGGGGTATGAAAAACTGTTTTTT
TRBJ2-1 | - | TRBV18 | - | CASSPFWADNEQFF | TGTGCCAGCTCACCATTTTGGGCAGACAATGAGCAGTTCTTC
TRBJ1-2 | - | TRBV18 | - | CASSPSPGDNGYTF | TGTGCCAGCTCACCGTCCCCAGGCGACAATGGCTACACCTTC
TRBJ1-1 | - | TRBV2 | - | CASREGTGKAFF | TGTGCCAGCAGAGAAGGGACGGGGAAAGCTTTCTTT
TRBJ2-1 | - | TRBV24-1 | - | CATSDRGGARFDEQFF | TGTGCCACCAGTGATCGAGGGGGGGCCAGGTTCGATGAGCAGTTCTTC
TRBJ1-1 | - | TRBV2 | once | CASGEGYTEAFF | TGTGCCAGCGGGGAGGGCTACACTGAAGCTTTCTTT
TRBJ1-6 | - | TRBV4-2 | - | CASSQDPNSPLHF | TGTGCCAGCAGCCAAGATCCGAATTCACCCCTCCACTTT
TRBJ1-5 | - | TRBV24-1 | few | CATVPGDSNQPQHF | TGTGCCACCGTCCCAGGGGATAGCAATCAGCCCCAGCATTTT
TRBJ1-4 | - | TRBV28 | - | CASTPTGNEKLFF | TGTGCCAGCACCCCCACAGGGAATGAAAAACTGTTTTTT
TRBJ1-1 | TRBD1 | TRBV7-8 | - | CASARQGNTEAFF | TGTGCCAGCGCAAGACAGGGGAACACTGAAGCTTTCTTT
TRBJ1-3 | - | TRBV4-1 | - | CASSSDGGRGNTIYF | TGCGCCAGCAGCTCGGACGGAGGGAGGGGAAACACCATATATTTT
TRBJ1-1 | TRBD1 | TRBV6-5 | - | CASKGTGQTEAFF | TGTGCCAGCAAGGGGACAGGGCAGACTGAAGCTTTCTTT
TRBJ1-1 | - | TRBV5-6 | few | CASSLVGGVLNTEAFF | TGTGCCAGCAGTCTAGTAGGGGGTGTCCTGAACACTGAAGCTTTCTTT
TRBJ2-7 | TRBD2 | TRBV6-5 | - | CASRTSGDFGEQYF | TGTGCCAGCAGGACTAGCGGGGACTTCGGCGAGCAGTACTTC
TRBJ2-3 | TRBD2 | TRBV30 | - | CAWSPFGLAGGQVPTDTQYF | TGTGCCTGGTCGCCTTTTGGGCTAGCGGGGGGGCAAGTTCCCACAGATACGCAGTATTTT
TRBJ1-5 | - | TRBV24-1 | - | CATSDPDTNQPQHF | TGTGCCACCAGTGACCCCGACACGAATCAGCCCCAGCATTTT
TRBJ1-1 | - | TRBV12-3/TRBV12-4 | - | CASTLGAGAFF | TGTGCCAGCACCTTGGGGGCCGGAGCTTTCTTT
TRBJ1-5 | TRBD1 | TRBV24-1 | few | CALGFYRGPQPQHF | TGTGCCCTAGGGTTCTACAGGGGGCCTCAGCCCCAGCATTTT
TRBJ1-4 | - | TRBV18 | - | CASSPGGTNEKLFF | TGTGCCAGCTCACCGGGAGGAACTAATGAAAAACTGTTTTTT
TRBJ1-2 | - | TRBV7-3 | - | CASSFWLPNYGYTF | TGTGCCAGCAGCTTCTGGCTTCCTAACTATGGCTACACCTTC
TRBJ1-6 | TRBD1 | TRBV2 | - | CASSTGQLISPLHF | TGTGCCAGCAGTACGGGACAGTTAATTTCACCCCTCCACTTT
TRBJ2-1 | - | TRBV7-2 | few | CASSPVYNEQFF | TGTGCCAGCAGCCCCGTATACAATGAGCAGTTCTTC